This entry concerns a single T cell receptor (beta chain). Original handling: Amplification with reference gene primers provided the estimates of nucleated cell counts. TCRdb keeps only in-frame clones here, not all; method: immunoSEQ multiplex PCR. That table is the source of V, J and clone size, and D and trimming were worked out from the DNA. The data hold 110,000 or so clones, with less than 85% observed a single time. The entry originates in a study of blood T cell repertoires in COVID-19. For the study at large: Some COVID-19 samples were acute and others convalescent; all came from the United States, Italy and Spain. PBMCs, B-cell-depleted T cells, or T cells provided the cDNA or gDNA that made up the material.

The sequencing sample was made of peripheral blood. This receptor was obtained from a woman in her sixties with acute or convalescent COVID-19.

CDR3: CASTAGGGNTIYF. In nucleotides, the CDR3 is TGTGCCAGCACCGCGGGTGGTGGAAACACCATATATTTT. V and J are TRBV6-5 and TRBJ1-3, with D hard to call. V lost 7 bases and J lost 3, with 10 bases in between. The CDR3 length is 13 residues. The germline V gene encodes CDR1 MNHEY and CDR2 SVGAGI.